In its sample, the clone carrying this T cell receptor beta chain was seen a few times. MiXCR was run by TCRdb on the RACE reads, yielding one entry per CDR3 protein. This repertoire shows more than 80,000 distinct CDR3 sequences, approximately 8% found once; its top ten account for 1.5% to 1.9%. Trimming took 4 bases from V and 1 from J, leaving 10 bases between them. CDR3 size: 14 residues. Germline lookup yields CDR1 SNHLY and CDR2 FYNNEI. This entry comes from a study of human T cells and chemical hapten exposure. About the research overall: There were per-sample TCR yield variations, arising mainly from small pooled library volume differences.

Indicated time point: patch test 1, 2 weeks after DPC sensitization. Indicated treatment: therapeutic diphenylcyclopropenone sensitization with weekly scalp DPC. The input for sequencing was whole blood, taken in connection with sensitization to the hapten diphenylcyclopropenone (DPC). This chain uses TRBV2 with TRBJ1-1, with D perhaps TRBD1 (5 bases). This sequence originates from a woman aged 30 to 39 with alopecia areata. Some clones in this sample may be carry-over from other donors' samples. The CDR3 loop is CASSVGTANTEAFF. DNA of the CDR3: TGTGCCAGCAGTGTTGGGACGGCGAACACTGAAGCTTTCTTT. Full variable domain (remainder filled in from reference TRBV2 and TRBJ1-1): EPEVTQTPSHQVTQMGQEVILRCVPISNHLYFYWYRQILGQKVEFLVSFYNNEISEKSEIFDDQFSVERPDGSNFTLKIRSTKLEDSAMYFCASSVGTANTEAFFGQGTRLTVV.